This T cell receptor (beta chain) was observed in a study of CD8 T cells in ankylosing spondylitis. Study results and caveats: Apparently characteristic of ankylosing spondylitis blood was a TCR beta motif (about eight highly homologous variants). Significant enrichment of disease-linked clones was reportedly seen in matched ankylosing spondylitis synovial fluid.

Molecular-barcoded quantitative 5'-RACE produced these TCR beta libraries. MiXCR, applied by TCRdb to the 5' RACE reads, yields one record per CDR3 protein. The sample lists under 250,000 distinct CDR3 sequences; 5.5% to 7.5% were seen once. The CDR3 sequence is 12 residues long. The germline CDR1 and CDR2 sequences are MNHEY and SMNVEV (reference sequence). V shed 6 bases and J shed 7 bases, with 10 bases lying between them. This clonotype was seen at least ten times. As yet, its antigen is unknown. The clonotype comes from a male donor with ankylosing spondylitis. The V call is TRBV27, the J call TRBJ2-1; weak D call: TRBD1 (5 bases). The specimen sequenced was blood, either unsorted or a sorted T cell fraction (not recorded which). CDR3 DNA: TGTGCCAGCAGCCATGACAGAAATGAGCAGTTCTTC. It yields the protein CASSHDRNEQFF.